This T cell receptor beta chain was documented in a study of PD-1 blockade in classical Hodgkin lymphoma (dated by TCRdb to the early 2020s). In the study overall: Nivolumab dosing was 3 mg/kg intravenously every 2 weeks, continuing until either disease progression or unacceptable toxicity. The study used CyTOF and TCR beta sequencing to define a peripheral blood immune signature of response to PD-1 blockade in classical Hodgkin lymphoma.

In the germline V gene, CDR1 corresponds to MDHEN and CDR2 to SYDVKM. Measured from the cysteine to the phenylalanine, the CDR3 is 14 residues long. Only the CDR3 region is kept as DNA, spanning 42 bases read in frame from base 1. At the junction V is shortened by 3 bases and J by 4 bases; bases outside the gene matches: 6. Results and caveats for the whole study, not just this receptor: The study was restricted to a single clinical trial cohort, and the causes of repertoire differences, possibly disease activity or prior therapy, were left undefined. CD4+ but not CD8+ TCR diversity rose significantly by C4D1 (p=0.0027 vs p=0.16), most apparent in complete responders (p=0.02). Newly diagnosed patients were reported to have lower baseline TCR diversity than healthy donors, and relapsed/refractory patients were reported to have lower baseline TCR diversity still. Lower diversity was seen in patients whose nivolumab began less than 1 year after ASCT, and these patients were left out of later analyses so that immune reconstitution would not confound the results. Baseline diversity similar to that of newly diagnosed patients was observed in trial patients achieving complete response, whereas significantly lower diversity was observed in partial responders and progressors.

The time point label corresponds to: cycle 2 day 1 (C2D1) of nivolumab. All trial patients had relapsed after autologous stem cell transplantation, with cohorts A, B and C differing in prior brentuximab vedotin exposure. The trial cohort comprised some 60 patients with relapsed/refractory classical Hodgkin lymphoma whose best overall responses were complete response, partial response or progressive disease. Single-agent nivolumab was administered to trial patients in the multi-cohort phase II CheckMate 205 trial. An independent review committee assessed best overall response using the 2007 International Working Group response criteria. Trial PBMCs were collected immediately before nivolumab initiation (C1D1) and during therapy at cycle 2 day 1 and cycle 4 day 1. Peripheral blood was collected in 8 mL Vacutainer Cell Preparation Tubes, from which PBMCs were isolated by centrifugation and then cryopreserved.

This clone has only a few counts. Its antigen remains unidentified. Within one base of it there is no much larger clone, and no base qualities were kept. Genomic DNA was extracted with the Qiagen DNeasy kit from unsorted PBMCs and from negatively selected CD4+ and CD8+ fractions. Using primers that anneal to V and J segments, immunoSEQ multiplex PCR amplified the TCR beta CDR3 regions. A synthetic immune receptor repertoire was used to minimize amplification bias, and any residual bias was removed computationally once sequencing was done. Regarding the original processing steps: Custom Python scripts were used to quantify repertoire diversity as the Shannon entropy index. Unsorted, CD4+ and CD8+ repertoires were analyzed separately, except for combined analyses in which CD4+ and CD8+ sequences were merged in silico. Clonal expansion was defined as a frequency increase of at least 2-fold after treatment compared with C1D1, and clones undetected at baseline were assigned a pseudocount of 0.5. Singleton clones were defined as clones with 0 or 1 copy at C1D1, and non-singleton clones were defined as clones with 2 or more copies. By matching protein sequences in sorted samples from the same patient, clones expanded in unsorted samples were annotated as CD4+, CD8+ or unknown. Wilcoxon tests on paired samples were used to test diversity changes from C1D1 to C4D1. In TCRdb, the immuneACCESS table is reduced to in-frame sequences with V and J assigned. These tables do not hold every clone; where another copy was compared, an unresolved V gene accounts for under half, and the others remain unexplained. D and trimming come from the DNA, and the V and J calls and clone size come from that table. Across this sample there are 20,000 to 25,000 clones, with about 73% seen only once. Of the sample, roughly 25% falls within the top ten clones.

The chain was built from TRBV28 and TRBJ2-7, with 7 bases in between that match TRBD1. This receptor was obtained from a human donor with classical Hodgkin lymphoma. The source material was peripheral blood mononuclear cells (PBMCs), sampled before the second cycle of nivolumab. The CDR3 region: CASSFVGGRYEQYF. The nucleotide sequence is given as TGTGCCAGCAGTTTCGTAGGGGGCAGATACGAGCAGTACTTC. Extended through the reference TRBV28 and TRBJ2-7 proteins, this CDR3 yields the full variable domain: DVKVTQSSRYLVKRTGEKVFLECVQDMDHENMFWYRQDPGLGLRLIYFSYDVKMKEKGDIPEGYSVSREKKERFSLILESASTNQTSMYLCASSFVGGRYEQYFGPGTRLTVT.